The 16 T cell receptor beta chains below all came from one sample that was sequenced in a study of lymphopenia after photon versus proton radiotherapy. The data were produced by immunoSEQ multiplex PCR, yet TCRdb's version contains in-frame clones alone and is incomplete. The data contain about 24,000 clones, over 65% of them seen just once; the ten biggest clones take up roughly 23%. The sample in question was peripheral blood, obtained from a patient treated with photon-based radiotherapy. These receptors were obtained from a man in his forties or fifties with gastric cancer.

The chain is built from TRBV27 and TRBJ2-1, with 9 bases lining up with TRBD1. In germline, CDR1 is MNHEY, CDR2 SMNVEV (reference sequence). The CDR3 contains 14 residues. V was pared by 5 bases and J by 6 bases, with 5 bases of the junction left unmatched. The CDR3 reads CASSPLDRGNEQFF. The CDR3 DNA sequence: TGTGCCAGCAGTCCCCTGGACAGGGGCAATGAGCAGTTCTTC.

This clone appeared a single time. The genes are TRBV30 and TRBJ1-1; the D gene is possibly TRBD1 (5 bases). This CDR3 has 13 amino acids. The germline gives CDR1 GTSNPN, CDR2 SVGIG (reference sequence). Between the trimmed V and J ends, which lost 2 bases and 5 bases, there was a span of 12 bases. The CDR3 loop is CAWSLNEGTEAFF. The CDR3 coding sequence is TGTGCCTGGAGTCTCAATGAGGGGACTGAAGCTTTCTTT. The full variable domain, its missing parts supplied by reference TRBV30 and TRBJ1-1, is SQTIHQWPATLVQPVGSPLSLECTVEGTSNPNLYWYRQAAGRGLQLLFYSVGIGQISSEVPQNLSASRPQDRQFILSSKKLLLSDSGFYLCAWSLNEGTEAFFGQGTRLTVV.

For the CDR3, the DNA is TGTGCCAGTAAGCCCCAGGGGTATGTATGCTACACCTTC. Its translation is CASKPQGYVCYTF. This sequence joins TRBV19 and TRBJ1-2; a weak D match, TRBD1 (6 bases). V lost 7 bases and J 9 bases, leaving 18 bases between the germline ends. The CDR3 totals 13 residues. Germline V gene sequence: CDR1 LNHDA, CDR2 SQIVND (reference sequence).

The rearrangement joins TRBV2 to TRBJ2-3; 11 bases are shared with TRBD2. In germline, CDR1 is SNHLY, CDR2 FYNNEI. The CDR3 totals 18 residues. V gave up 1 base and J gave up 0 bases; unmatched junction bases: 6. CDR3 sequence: CASSEGLAGGESTDTQYF. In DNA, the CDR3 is TGTGCCAGCAGTGAAGGGCTAGCGGGGGGAGAGAGCACAGATACGCAGTATTTT.

The CDR3 here is CASSFRTSGGVETQYF. CDR3 DNA: TGTGCCAGCAGCTTCCGGACTAGCGGGGGGGTAGAGACCCAGTACTTC. The chain joins TRBV5-6 to TRBJ2-5; 15 bases are a match to TRBD2. V dropped 2 bases and J dropped 4; count of bases not matched to a gene: 3. Germline lookup yields CDR1 SGHDT and CDR2 YYEEEE. This CDR3 contains 16 residues.

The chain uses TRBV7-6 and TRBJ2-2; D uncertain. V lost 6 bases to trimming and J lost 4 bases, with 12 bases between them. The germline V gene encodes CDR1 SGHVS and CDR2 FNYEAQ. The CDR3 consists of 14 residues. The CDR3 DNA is TGTGCCAGCAGGCACCGTTCGGCCACCGGGGAGCTGTTTTTT. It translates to CASRHRSATGELFF.

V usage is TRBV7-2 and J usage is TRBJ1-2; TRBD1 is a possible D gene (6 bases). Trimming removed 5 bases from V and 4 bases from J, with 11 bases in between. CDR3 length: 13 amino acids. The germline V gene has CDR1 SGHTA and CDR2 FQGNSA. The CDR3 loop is CASSPGGGYGYTF. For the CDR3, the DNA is TGTGCCAGCAGCCCGGGAGGGGGCTATGGCTACACCTTC.

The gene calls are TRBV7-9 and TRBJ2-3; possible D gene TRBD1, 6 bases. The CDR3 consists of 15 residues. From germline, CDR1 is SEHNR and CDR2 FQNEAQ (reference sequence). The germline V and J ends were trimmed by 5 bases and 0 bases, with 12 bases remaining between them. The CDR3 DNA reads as TGTGCCAGCAGCGGGGGCCGCACTAGCACAGATACGCAGTATTTT. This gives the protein CASSGGRTSTDTQYF.

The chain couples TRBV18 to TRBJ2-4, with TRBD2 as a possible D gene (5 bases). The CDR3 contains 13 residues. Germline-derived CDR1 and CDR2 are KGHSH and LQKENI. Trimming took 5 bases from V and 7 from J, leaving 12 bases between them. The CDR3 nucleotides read TGTGCCAGCTCAACCGGACTGGGGAACATTCAGTACTTC. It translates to CASSTGLGNIQYF.

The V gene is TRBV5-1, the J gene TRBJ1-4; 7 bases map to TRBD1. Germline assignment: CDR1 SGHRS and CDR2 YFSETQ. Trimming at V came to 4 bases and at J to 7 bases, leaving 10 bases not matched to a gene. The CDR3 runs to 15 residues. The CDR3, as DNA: TGCGCCAGCAGCCCCCGCGGCAGGGGGTCTGAAAAACTGTTTTTT. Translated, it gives CASSPRGRGSEKLFF.

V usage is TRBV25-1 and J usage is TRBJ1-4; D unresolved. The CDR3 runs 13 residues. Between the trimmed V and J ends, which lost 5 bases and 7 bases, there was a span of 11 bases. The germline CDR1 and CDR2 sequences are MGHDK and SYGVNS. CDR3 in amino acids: CASSSWGGEKLFF. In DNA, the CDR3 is TGTGCCAGCAGTAGTTGGGGTGGTGAAAAACTGTTTTTT. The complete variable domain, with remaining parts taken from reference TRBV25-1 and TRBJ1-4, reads EADIYQTPRYLVIGTGKKITLECSQTMGHDKMYWYQQDPGMELHLIHYSYGVNSTEKGDLSSESTVSRIRTEHFPLTLESARPSHTSQYLCASSSWGGEKLFFGSGTQLSVL.

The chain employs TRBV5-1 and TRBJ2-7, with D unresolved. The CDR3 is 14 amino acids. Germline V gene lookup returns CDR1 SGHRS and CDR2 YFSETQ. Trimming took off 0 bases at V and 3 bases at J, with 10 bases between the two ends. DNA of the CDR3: TGCGCCAGCAGCTTGGGACACTCAGGCTACGAGCAGTACTTC. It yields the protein CASSLGHSGYEQYF.

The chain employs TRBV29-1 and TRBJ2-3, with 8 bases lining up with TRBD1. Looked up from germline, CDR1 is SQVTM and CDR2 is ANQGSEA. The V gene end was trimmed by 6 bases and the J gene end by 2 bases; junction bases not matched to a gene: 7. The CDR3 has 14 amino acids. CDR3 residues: CSVAQGAPTDTQYF. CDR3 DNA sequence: TGCAGCGTGGCTCAGGGGGCCCCCACAGATACGCAGTATTTT.

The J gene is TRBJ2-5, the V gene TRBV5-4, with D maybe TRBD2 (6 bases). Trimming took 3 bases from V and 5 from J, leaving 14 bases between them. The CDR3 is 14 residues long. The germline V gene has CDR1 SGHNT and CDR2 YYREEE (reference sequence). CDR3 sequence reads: CASSSTPRGETQYF. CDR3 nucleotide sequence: TGTGCCAGCAGCTCGACCCCCCGGGGGGAGACCCAGTACTTC.

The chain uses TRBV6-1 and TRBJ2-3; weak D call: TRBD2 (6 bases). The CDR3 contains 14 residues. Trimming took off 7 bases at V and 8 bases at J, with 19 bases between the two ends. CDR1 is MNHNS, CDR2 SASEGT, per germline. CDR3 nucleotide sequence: TGTGCCAGCATGAGGACTACCACGTCAGGTACGCAGTATTTT. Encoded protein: CASMRTTTSGTQYF.

Written as DNA, the CDR3 is TGTGCCAGCAGCTTAGCTGGCACCGACTCCTACGAGCAGTACTTC. It specifies CASSLAGTDSYEQYF. The chain recombines TRBV11-2 with TRBJ2-7; D is undetermined. CDR3 size: 15 residues. The germline V gene has CDR1 SGHAT and CDR2 FQNNGV. The V end was cut by 1 base, the J end by 0 bases, with 10 bases between.